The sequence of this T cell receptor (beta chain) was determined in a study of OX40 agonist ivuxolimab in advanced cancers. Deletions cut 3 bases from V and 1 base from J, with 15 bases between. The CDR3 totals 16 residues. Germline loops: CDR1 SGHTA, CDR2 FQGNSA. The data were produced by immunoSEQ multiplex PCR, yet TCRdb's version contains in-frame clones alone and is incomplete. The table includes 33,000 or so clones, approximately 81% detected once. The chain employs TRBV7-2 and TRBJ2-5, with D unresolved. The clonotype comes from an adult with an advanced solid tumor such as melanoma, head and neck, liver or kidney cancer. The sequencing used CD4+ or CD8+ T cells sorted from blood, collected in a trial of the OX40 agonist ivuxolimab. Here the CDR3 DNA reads TGTGCCAGCAGCTTGATGCATGGCGCGGTCCAAGAGACCCAGTACTTC. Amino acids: CASSLMHGAVQETQYF.